The clone carrying this TCR beta chain has a handful of counts. No antigen is known for it. The sample is drawn from a study of T cells in Graves' hyperthyroidism and ophthalmopathy. The V end was cut by 0 bases, the J end by 5 bases, with 4 bases between. Germline V lookup: CDR1 LNHNV, CDR2 YYDKDF (reference sequence). This CDR3 is 12 amino acids long. RNA transcripts were the template for amplifying TCR beta CDR3 regions. TCR CDR3 regions were first amplified by RT-PCR with HTBI primers. Each CDR3 protein gets one entry after TCRdb re-called the multiplex PCR reads with MiXCR. The sample shows fewer than 700,000 distinct CDR3 sequences, approximately 17% of them seen only once. Overall study findings and caveats: Ophthalmopathy was predicted by the model a median of roughly 6.7 months ahead of onset.

The specimen was blood. The receptor was isolated from a woman aged 18-29 years with Graves' ophthalmopathy. The V call is TRBV15, the J call TRBJ2-5; D gene ambiguous. The CDR3 bases are TGTGCCACCAGCAGAGATTTTGAGACCCAGTACTTC. Encoded protein: CATSRDFETQYF. Variable domain in full (rest from reference TRBV15 and TRBJ2-5): DAMVIQNPRYQVTQFGKPVTLSCSQTLNHNVMYWYQQKSSQAPKLLFHYYDKDFNNEADTPDNFQSRRPNTSFCFLDIRSPGLGDTAMYLCATSRDFETQYFGPGTRLLVL.